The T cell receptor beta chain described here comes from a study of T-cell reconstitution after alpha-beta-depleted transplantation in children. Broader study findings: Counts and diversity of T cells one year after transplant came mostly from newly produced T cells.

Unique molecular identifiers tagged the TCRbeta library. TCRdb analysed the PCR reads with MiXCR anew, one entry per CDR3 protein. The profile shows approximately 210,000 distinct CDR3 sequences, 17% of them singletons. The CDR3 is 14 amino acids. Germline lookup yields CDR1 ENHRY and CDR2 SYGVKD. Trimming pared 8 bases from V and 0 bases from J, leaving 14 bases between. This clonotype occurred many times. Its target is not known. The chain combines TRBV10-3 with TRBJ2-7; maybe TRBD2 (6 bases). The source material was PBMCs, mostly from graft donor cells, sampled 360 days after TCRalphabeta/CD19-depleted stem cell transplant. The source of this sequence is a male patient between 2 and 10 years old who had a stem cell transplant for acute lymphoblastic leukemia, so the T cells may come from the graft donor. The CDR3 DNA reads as TGTGCCATCCGTGGGGACTCCAACTCCTACGAGCAGTACTTC. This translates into CAIRGDSNSYEQYF.